This is a list of T cell receptor beta chains from one sample in a study of molecular identifiers for immune sequencing clone quantification. One entry per CDR3 protein, called by TCRdb with MiXCR from the PCR reads. The table shows approximately 320,000 distinct CDR3 sequences, with roughly 24% occurring only once. The sample consisted of naive CD8+ T cells from blood, with Jurkat cell RNA spiked in. The receptors come from a human donor in good health. Some libraries in this study had Jurkat cell RNA spiked in. Each CDR3 is given with its conserved first and last residue. A D gene is named only where the DNA matches it firmly. Only some rows state a clone size, as once, few, many or a class for expanded clones.

>TRBD1|TRBJ1-5|TRBV27|many
TGTGCCAGCAGTTTTGGGACAGGGGCCAATCAGCCCCAGCATTTT
CASSFGTGANQPQHF
>NA|TRBJ2-7|TRBV7-2|many
TGTGCCAGCAGCCCACGGACTTACTCCTACGAGCAGTACTTC
CASSPRTYSYEQYF
>NA|TRBJ2-7|TRBV13|few
TGTGCCAGCAGCTTAGGGGGGCACGTCAGCTACGAGCAGTACTTC
CASSLGGHVSYEQYF
>NA|TRBJ2-7|TRBV27|NA
TGTGCCAGCAGTTTCGTGGGGGGAGAGGACGAGCAGTACTTC
CASSFVGGEDEQYF
>NA|TRBJ1-6|TRBV21-1|once
NA
CASSNRVGEGSYNSPLHF
>NA|TRBJ2-3|TRBV20-1|NA
TGCAGTGCTACCAGCGCCCGGACAAGCACAGATACGCAGTATTTT
CSATSARTSTDTQYF
>NA|TRBJ2-3|TRBV21-1|NA
TGTGCCAGCAGCATCCGCTGGACTAGCGCAGATACGCAGTATTTT
CASSIRWTSADTQYF
>NA|TRBJ1-5|TRBV12-3/TRBV12-4|few
TGTGCCAGCAGTTTGGGGGGCTCTCAGCCCCAGCATTTT
CASSLGGSQPQHF
>TRBD2|TRBJ2-7|TRBV14|many
TGTGCCAGCAGCCAAGATATGTTAGCGGGATTATACGAGCAGTACTTC
CASSQDMLAGLYEQYF
>NA|TRBJ1-1|TRBV25-1|few
TGTGCCAGCAGACATTGGACAGAGAACACTGAAGCTTTCTTT
CASRHWTENTEAFF
>TRBD1|TRBJ1-6|TRBV9|NA
TGTGCCAGCAGCGTAGAAGGACAGGGGACTTTTAATTCACCCCTCCACTTT
CASSVEGQGTFNSPLHF
>NA|TRBJ1-2|TRBV12-3/TRBV12-4|NA
TGTGCCAGCAGTACCCCCGGACAGCGCGGCTACACCTTC
CASSTPGQRGYTF
>TRBD2|TRBJ2-2|TRBV6-5|few
TGTGCCAGCATTCCACCGGGACTAGAGAACACCGGGGAGCTGTTTTTT
CASIPPGLENTGELFF
>NA|TRBJ2-3|TRBV28|NA
TGTGCCAGCAGTTTTCTAAGGCAGGATGGCAGACTTACAGATACGCAGTATTTT
CASSFLRQDGRLTDTQYF
>NA|TRBJ1-2|TRBV2|many
TGTGCCAGCAGTGAGTCAGGGGAGGACTATGGCTACACCTTC
CASSESGEDYGYTF
>NA|TRBJ2-6|TRBV5-6|NA
TGTGCCAGCAGCTCCAAAGTGGACAGAGGCTTAGTGTCCCTCTCTGGGGCCAACGTCCTGACTTTC
CASSSKVDRGLVSLSGANVLTF
>NA|TRBJ1-4|TRBV3-1|NA
TGTGCCAGCAGTCAAGGGGAGGTATCCCCGAATGAAAAACTGTTTTTT
CASSQGEVSPNEKLFF
>TRBD2|TRBJ2-3|TRBV7-9|few
TGTGCCAGCAGCTTAGCGCAAGGACTAGCAGACACAGATACGCAGTATTTT
CASSLAQGLADTDTQYF
>TRBD1|TRBJ1-4|TRBV4-3|NA
TGCGCCAGCAGCCCGGGACAGGGGTTAGGAGCTAATGAAAAACTGTTTTTT
CASSPGQGLGANEKLFF
>TRBD2|TRBJ2-5|TRBV7-2|few
TGTGCCAGCAGCTACGAGGTGATAGCGGGGCCTCAAGAGACCCAGTACTTC
CASSYEVIAGPQETQYF
>NA|TRBJ2-3|TRBV19|NA
TGTGCCAGTAGTTTAGCCCCTCGCAGGGGCGATACGCAGTATTTT
CASSLAPRRGDTQYF
>TRBD2|TRBJ2-1|TRBV5-1|few
TGCGCCAGCAGCTCGACTAGCGGGGGGGCAGGCGAGCAGTTCTTC
CASSSTSGGAGEQFF
>TRBD2|TRBJ2-3|TRBV6-2/TRBV6-3|many
TGTGCCACCCTGAGCGGGAGGTTCACAGATACGCAGTATTTT
CATLSGRFTDTQYF
>NA|TRBJ2-3|TRBV7-6|few
TGTGCCAGCAGCTGGACAGAGCAAGGATTTACAGATACGCAGTATTTT
CASSWTEQGFTDTQYF
>TRBD2|TRBJ2-7|TRBV4-3|many
TGCGCCAGCAGCCCCCAGCGGGGGCCACCCTACGAGCAGTACTTC
CASSPQRGPPYEQYF
>NA|TRBJ1-1|TRBV6-2/TRBV6-3|NA
TGTGCCAGCAGTCCCCTCGGACCGGCCGACACTGAAGCTTTCTTT
CASSPLGPADTEAFF
>NA|TRBJ2-7|TRBV4-3|NA
TGCGCCAGCAGCCAAGAACCCGGACAGAGCTACGAGCAGTACTTC
CASSQEPGQSYEQYF
>NA|TRBJ2-7|TRBV29-1|NA
TGCAGCGTGGGGGGCGGGACAGACTCCTACGAGCAGTACTTC
CSVGGGTDSYEQYF
>TRBD1|TRBJ1-1|TRBV29-1|many
TGCAGCGTTGAAGGGGACAGGGGATATACTGAAGCTTTCTTT
CSVEGDRGYTEAFF
>TRBD2|TRBJ2-3|TRBV7-2|few
TGTGCCAGCAGCTTCGCGGGAGGGCCCGATACGCAGTATTTT
CASSFAGGPDTQYF
>TRBD1|TRBJ2-7|TRBV7-2|NA
TGTGCCAGCAGCTTAGGACAGGGGCGAGCCTACGAGCAGTACTTC
CASSLGQGRAYEQYF
>TRBD2|TRBJ2-3|TRBV12-3/TRBV12-4|NA
TGTGCCAGCAGTTTCCCTAGCGGGGGAAGCACAGATACGCAGTATTTT
CASSFPSGGSTDTQYF
>NA|TRBJ1-1|TRBV14|NA
TGTGCCAGCAGCCGGGAAGGGGGGGCCACTGAAGCTTTCTTT
CASSREGGATEAFF
>TRBD2|TRBJ2-1|TRBV12-3/TRBV12-4|NA
TGTGCCAGCAGGGAGGGACTAAACGATGAGCAGTTCTTC
CASREGLNDEQFF
>NA|TRBJ1-5|TRBV12-3/TRBV12-4|many
TGTGCCAGCAAAAGGGGGGGAAATCAGCCCCAGCATTTT
CASKRGGNQPQHF
>NA|TRBJ2-5|TRBV6-2/TRBV6-3|NA
TGTGCCAGTCAATATCGGGGGCCGCAAGAGACCCAGTACTTC
CASQYRGPQETQYF
>NA|TRBJ2-3|TRBV29-1|few
TGCAGCGTTCGTCCCCCAGGGTACTCAGGTACGCAGTATTTT
CSVRPPGYSGTQYF